These 21 T cell receptor beta chains were all obtained from the same sample, sequenced in a study of T cells in Graves' hyperthyroidism and ophthalmopathy (dated by TCRdb to the late 2010s). The library was produced with multiplex PCR. This sample was sequenced with an Illumina HiSeq 2000. The TCR beta CDR3 regions were amplified from the RNA transcripts. The TCR CDR3 was subjected to a first round of RT-PCR using the HTBI primer set and the Qiagen OneStep RT-PCR kit. TCRdb reworked the public reads: Q25 trimming with fastp, MiXCR clone assembly, productive beta chains retained. When rows share a CDR3 protein, they turn into one entry using the most common DNA and genes. The sample table records 660,000 or so distinct CDR3 sequences; approximately 42% of these occur just once. The ten largest clones capture 7% to 7.5% of the sample. What was sequenced was peripheral blood or thyroid tissue (not recorded which). These receptors all come from an adult man with Graves' disease, either hyperthyroidism or ophthalmopathy (not recorded which).

This clonotype appeared many times. The gene calls are TRBV24-1 and TRBJ1-3, with D maybe TRBD1 (6 bases). The CDR3 is 16 residues long. Looked up from germline, CDR1 is KGHDR and CDR2 is SFDVKD. V lost 5 bases and J 3 bases, leaving 16 bases between the germline ends. In nucleotides, the CDR3 is TGTGCCACCAGTGGGGACAATTCCACCCTTGGAAACACCATATATTTT. As protein: CATSGDNSTLGNTIYF.

The genes are TRBV11-1 and TRBJ1-1; perhaps TRBD1 as D (5 bases). In germline, CDR1 is SGHAT, CDR2 FQDESV (reference sequence). The CDR3 extends over 16 amino acids. The CDR3 reads CASDSLLSFMNTEAFF. The CDR3 DNA sequence: TGTGCTAGCGACAGCCTCCTCAGCTTCATGAACACTGAAGCTTTCTTT.

This clonotype was counted a few times. CDR3 protein: CASKRGRDYEQYF. The CDR3 bases are TGTGCCAGCAAGCGCGGGAGGGACTACGAGCAGTACTTC. V usage is TRBV6-5 and J usage is TRBJ2-7; 9 bases align to TRBD2. The CDR3 totals 13 residues. The germline V gene encodes CDR1 MNHEY and CDR2 SVGAGI. The V segment lost 7 bases and the J segment 3 bases; nucleotides outside the gene matches: 4.

Turning to this clonotype: A much larger clonotype is one base distant, so this may be a read error. The chain recombines TRBV7-3 with TRBJ2-7, with D possibly being TRBD2 (6 bases). Trimming shortened V by 6 bases and J by 3 bases, and 9 bases separated the two germline ends. The CDR3 has 12 amino acids. Germline V CDR1 and CDR2: SGHTA, FQGTGA. As DNA, the CDR3 is TGTGCCAGCAGGGGGAGGATCTACGAGCAGTACTTC. Amino acids: CASRGRIYEQYF.

The V and J genes are TRBV2 and TRBJ1-1, with D perhaps TRBD1 (5 bases). The CDR3 runs 15 residues. Trimming removed 10 bases at V and 0 bases at J, with 18 bases between. The germline gives CDR1 SNHLY, CDR2 FYNNEI. DNA of the CDR3: TGTGCCACCCCCAAGAGGGGACCTCTGAACACTGAAGCTTTCTTT. Protein: CATPKRGPLNTEAFF. The whole variable domain, remainder taken from reference TRBV2 and TRBJ1-1, is EPEVTQTPSHQVTQMGQEVILRCVPISNHLYFYWYRQILGQKVEFLVSFYNNEISEKSEIFDDQFSVERPDGSNFTLKIRSTKLEDSAMYFCATPKRGPLNTEAFFGQGTRLTVV.

Concerning this clonotype: Possible read error: a much larger clone is one base away. The chain combines TRBV24-1 with TRBJ1-5; D is possibly TRBD1 (5 bases). Germline V lookup: CDR1 KGHDR, CDR2 SFDVKD. The CDR3 length is 16 residues. The V end was cut by 4 bases, the J end by 5 bases, with 17 bases between. The DNA of the CDR3 is TGTGCCACCAGTGACCTGGGGAGGGGCGGAGATCAGCCCCAGCATTTT. Protein: CATSDLGRGGDQPQHF.

This clonotype was detected many times. The chain joins TRBV10-2 to TRBJ1-2; D not resolved. V lost 3 bases to trimming and J lost 6 bases, with 5 bases between them. From germline, CDR1 is WSHSY and CDR2 SAAADI. The CDR3 covers 11 residues. CDR3 sequence: CASSDGDGYTF. In DNA, the CDR3 is TGCGCCAGCAGTGATGGGGATGGCTACACCTTC.

This clonotype came up many times. This chain connects TRBV29-1 to TRBJ1-2, with D perhaps TRBD1 (5 bases). CDR1 and CDR2 (germline): SQVTM, ANQGSEA. V lost 0 bases, J lost 4 bases, and 12 bases lay in between. The CDR3 has 14 amino acids. CDR3 coding DNA: TGCAGCGTTGAAGATAAGGGACGGCGCTATGGCTACACCTTC. It specifies CSVEDKGRRYGYTF.

This clonotype was picked up a small number of times. V and J are TRBV20-1 and TRBJ2-2; a weak D match, TRBD1 (5 bases). This CDR3 has 15 amino acids. Trimming removed 2 bases at V and 1 base at J, with 11 bases between. In germline, CDR1 is DFQATT, CDR2 SNEGSKA (reference sequence). The CDR3 DNA reads as TGCAGTGCTAGACCCGTGACAGTGAACACCGGGGAGCTGTTTTTT. Its protein is CSARPVTVNTGELFF.

A remark on this clonotype: This clone may be a read error of a much larger clone one base away. The J gene is TRBJ1-3, the V gene TRBV5-1; D is ambiguous. The CDR3 consists of 13 residues. Germline V gene lookup returns CDR1 SGHRS and CDR2 YFSETQ. CDR3 in DNA: TGTGCCAGCAGTGAGGACTCTGGAAACACCATATATTTT. Amino acids: CASSEDSGNTIYF. Filled out from reference TRBV5-1 and TRBJ1-3, the complete variable domain reads KAGVTQTPRYLIKTRGQQVTLSCSPISGHRSVSWYQQTPGQGLQFLFEYFSETQRNKGNFPGRFSGRQFSNSRSEMNVSTLELGDSALYLCASSEDSGNTIYFGEGSWLTVV.

In the case of this clonotype: The conserved closing phenylalanine or tryptophan is absent in this CDR3, likely reflecting a read error. The V gene is TRBV19, the J gene TRBJ1-1, with D perhaps TRBD1 (5 bases). This CDR3 is 14 amino acids long. Germline CDR1 LNHDA, CDR2 SQIVND (reference sequence). The V end was cut by 5 bases, the J end by 0 bases, with 10 bases between. The DNA for the CDR3 is TGTGCCAGTAGTGCCCGACAGTTGAACACTGAAGCTTTCCTT. It specifies CASSARQLNTEAFL.

Comments on this clonotype: This clone may be a read error of a much larger clone one base away. The chain recombines TRBV24-1 with TRBJ2-2; D perhaps matches TRBD1 (6 bases). This CDR3 comprises 16 residues. Germline CDR1 and CDR2: KGHDR and SFDVKD. The V and J ends lost 4 bases and 0 bases respectively, with 11 bases between them. The CDR3 nucleotides read TGTGCCACCAGTGACCCTGGGACACCGAACACCGGGGAGCTGTTTTTT. This gives the protein CATSDPGTPNTGELFF.

The rearrangement links TRBV10-3 to TRBJ1-1; D is unclear. From germline, CDR1 is ENHRY and CDR2 SYGVKD. The V end was cut by 2 bases, the J end by 1 base, with 5 bases between. The CDR3 extends over 13 amino acids. CDR3 in amino acids: CAISEGQNTEAFF. The DNA of the CDR3 is TGTGCCATCAGTGAGGGGCAGAACACTGAAGCTTTCTTT.

In the case of this clonotype: A read error is possible here, since a much larger clone lies one base away. V is TRBV7-9 and J is TRBJ2-7; D is undetermined. CDR1 is SEHNR and CDR2 is FQNEAQ in the germline V gene (reference sequence). CDR3 length: 11 residues. The CDR3 region is CASSPLDEQCF. The CDR3, as DNA: TGTGCCAGCAGCCCCCTAGACGAGCAGTGCTTC.

This clonotype was detected ten times or more. The chain links TRBV7-8 to TRBJ2-7, with 11 bases identical to TRBD2. Germline V gene lookup returns CDR1 SGHVS and CDR2 FQNEAQ. The CDR3 extends over 17 amino acids. The ends lost 0 bases at V and 3 bases at J; junction bases unmatched: 7. The CDR3: CASSLAGTSGSGYEQYF. DNA of the CDR3: TGTGCCAGCAGCTTAGCGGGAACTAGCGGGAGTGGCTACGAGCAGTACTTC.

Concerning this clonotype: One junction end disagrees with the germline gene, perhaps due to a read error. The rearrangement joins TRBV7-8 to TRBJ1-1, with D possibly matching TRBD1 (5 bases). In germline, CDR1 is SGHVS, CDR2 FQNEAQ. The CDR3 length is 16 residues. The CDR3 protein is CASRESPTAVNTEAFF. The CDR3 nucleotides are TGCGCCAGCAGAGAATCTCCGACAGCCGTGAACACTGAAGCTTTCTTT.

The chain carries TRBV7-3 and TRBJ2-2, with 7 positions matching TRBD2. The CDR3 extends over 17 amino acids. From germline, CDR1 is SGHTA and CDR2 FQGTGA. J gave up 4 bases and V 5 bases, and 13 bases lay outside the gene matches. CDR3 in DNA: TGTGCCAGCAGCCAAGCCCCCGGACTAGTCGTCACCGGGGAGCTGTTTTTT. It translates to CASSQAPGLVVTGELFF.

The rearrangement uses TRBV2 and TRBJ2-2; no firm D call. Germline V CDR1 and CDR2: SNHLY, FYNNEI. V lost 6 bases, J lost 9 bases, and 11 bases lay in between. The CDR3 has 12 residues. The CDR3 DNA sequence: TGTGCCAGCAGCACGGATTCTTGGGAGCTGTTTTTT. This translates into CASSTDSWELFF.

Concerning this clonotype: A read error may account for a junction end that differs from germline. The chain uses TRBV7-2 and TRBJ2-5; D might be TRBD2 (7 bases). The CDR3 spans 16 residues. Germline V CDR1 and CDR2: SGHTA, FQGNSA. CDR3 coding DNA: TGTGCCAACAGCCGAGGAGGGGGGGGGGACGCGGAGACCCAGTACTTC. It yields the protein CANSRGGGGDAETQYF.

On this clonotype: A single base separates this from a much larger clone, so it may be a read error. The chain combines TRBV29-1 with TRBJ1-1; possible D gene TRBD1, 6 bases. The length of the CDR3 is 14 residues. The V end was cut by 3 bases, the J end by 6 bases, with 17 bases between. CDR1 is SQVTM and CDR2 is ANQGSEA in the germline V gene. CDR3 DNA: TGCAGCGTTGAGGGGGCAGGGAGGATGGCTGAAGCTTTCTTT. Translated, it gives CSVEGAGRMAEAFF. The whole variable domain, remainder taken from reference TRBV29-1 and TRBJ1-1, is SAVISQKPSRDICQRGTSLTIQCQVDSQVTMMFWYRQQPGQSLTLIATANQGSEATYESGFVIDKFPISRPNLTFSTLTVSNMSPEDSSIYLCSVEGAGRMAEAFFGQGTRLTVV.

J is TRBJ1-6 and V is TRBV20-1; the D is unclear. With 3 bases removed from V and 14 bases from J, the gap between germline ends came to 11 bases. Per germline, CDR1 DFQATT and CDR2 SNEGSKA (reference sequence). The CDR3 spans 11 residues. The CDR3 coding sequence is TGCAGTGCTAGTGGCCGAGAGACCCTCCACTTT. As protein: CSASGRETLHF.